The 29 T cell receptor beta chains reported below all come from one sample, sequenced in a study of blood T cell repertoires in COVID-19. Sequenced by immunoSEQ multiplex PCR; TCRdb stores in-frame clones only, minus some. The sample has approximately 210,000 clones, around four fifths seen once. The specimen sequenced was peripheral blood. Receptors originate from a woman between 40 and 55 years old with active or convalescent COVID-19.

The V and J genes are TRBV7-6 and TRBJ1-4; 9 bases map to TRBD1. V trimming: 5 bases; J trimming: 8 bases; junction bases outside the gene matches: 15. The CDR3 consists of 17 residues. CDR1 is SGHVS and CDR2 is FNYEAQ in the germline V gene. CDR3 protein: CASSKNRGRGFQEKLFF. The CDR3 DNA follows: TGTGCCAGCAGCAAAAACAGGGGGCGAGGCTTTCAGGAAAAACTGTTTTTT.

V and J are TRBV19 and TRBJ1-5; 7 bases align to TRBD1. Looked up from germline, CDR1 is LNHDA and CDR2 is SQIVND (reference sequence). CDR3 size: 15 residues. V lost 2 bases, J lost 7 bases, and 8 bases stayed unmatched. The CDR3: CASSITGAHGQPQHF. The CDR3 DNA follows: TGTGCCAGTAGTATAACAGGGGCGCACGGGCAGCCCCAGCATTTT.

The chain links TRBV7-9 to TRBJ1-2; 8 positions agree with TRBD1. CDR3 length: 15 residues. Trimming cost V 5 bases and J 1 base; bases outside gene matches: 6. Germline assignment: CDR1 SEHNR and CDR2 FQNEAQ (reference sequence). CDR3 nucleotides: TGTGCCAGCAGCGGATACAGGGGGGTTAACTATGGCTACACCTTC. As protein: CASSGYRGVNYGYTF.

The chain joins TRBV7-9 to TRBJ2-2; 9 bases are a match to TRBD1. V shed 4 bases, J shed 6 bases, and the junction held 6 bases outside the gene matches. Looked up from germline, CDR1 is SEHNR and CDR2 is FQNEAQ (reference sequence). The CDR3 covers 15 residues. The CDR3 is CASSSNRGQAGELFF. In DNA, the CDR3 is TGTGCCAGCAGCTCAAACAGGGGGCAGGCCGGGGAGCTGTTTTTT.

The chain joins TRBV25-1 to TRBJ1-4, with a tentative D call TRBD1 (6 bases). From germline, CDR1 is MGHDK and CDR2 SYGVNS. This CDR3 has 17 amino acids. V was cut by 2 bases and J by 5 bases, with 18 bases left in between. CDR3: CASSEPLQGRGNEKLFF. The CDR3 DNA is TGTGCCAGCAGTGAACCCCTCCAGGGGCGGGGGAATGAAAAACTGTTTTTT.

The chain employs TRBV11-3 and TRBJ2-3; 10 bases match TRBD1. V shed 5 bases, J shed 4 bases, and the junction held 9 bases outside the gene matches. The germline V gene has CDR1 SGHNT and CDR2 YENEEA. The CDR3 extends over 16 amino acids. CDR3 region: CASSPGGTGEADTQYF. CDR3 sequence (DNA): TGTGCCAGCAGCCCCGGCGGGACAGGGGAAGCAGATACGCAGTATTTT.

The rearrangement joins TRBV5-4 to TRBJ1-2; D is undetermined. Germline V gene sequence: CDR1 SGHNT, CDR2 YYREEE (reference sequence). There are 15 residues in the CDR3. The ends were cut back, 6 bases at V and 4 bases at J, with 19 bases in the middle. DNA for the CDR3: TGTGCCAGCAATAGTATAACGGGGTTGGGCTATGGCTACACCTTC. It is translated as CASNSITGLGYGYTF.

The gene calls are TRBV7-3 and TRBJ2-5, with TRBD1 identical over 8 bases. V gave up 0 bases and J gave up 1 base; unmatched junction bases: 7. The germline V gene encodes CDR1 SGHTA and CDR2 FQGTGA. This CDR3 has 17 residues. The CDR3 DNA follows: TGTGCCAGCAGCTTAACGGGCAGGGGGCCCCTCCAAGAGACCCAGTACTTC. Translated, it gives CASSLTGRGPLQETQYF.

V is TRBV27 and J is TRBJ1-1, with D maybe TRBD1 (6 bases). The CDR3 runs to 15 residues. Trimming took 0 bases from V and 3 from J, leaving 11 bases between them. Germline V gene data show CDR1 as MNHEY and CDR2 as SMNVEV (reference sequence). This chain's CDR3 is CASSLSNQGYTEAFF. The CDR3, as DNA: TGTGCCAGCAGTTTATCAAACCAGGGGTACACTGAAGCTTTCTTT.

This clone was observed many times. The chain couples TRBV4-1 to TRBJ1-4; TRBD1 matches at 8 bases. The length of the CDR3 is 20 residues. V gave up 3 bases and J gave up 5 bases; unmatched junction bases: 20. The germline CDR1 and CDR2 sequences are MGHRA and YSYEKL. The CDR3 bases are TGCGCCAGCAGCCACCCCCCGGGGGCAGGGGGCGTGGGTCTCAATGAAAAACTGTTTTTT. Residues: CASSHPPGAGGVGLNEKLFF.

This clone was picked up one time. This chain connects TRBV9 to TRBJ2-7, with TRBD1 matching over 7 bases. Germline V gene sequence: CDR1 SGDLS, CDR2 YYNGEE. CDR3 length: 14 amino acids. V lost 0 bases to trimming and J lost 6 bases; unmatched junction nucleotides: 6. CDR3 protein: CASSVGIGGAEQYF. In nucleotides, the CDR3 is TGTGCCAGCAGCGTAGGGATAGGGGGCGCCGAGCAGTACTTC.

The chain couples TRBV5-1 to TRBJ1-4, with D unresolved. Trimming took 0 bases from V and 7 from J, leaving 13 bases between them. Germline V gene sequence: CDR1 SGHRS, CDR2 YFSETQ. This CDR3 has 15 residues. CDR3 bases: TGCGCCAGCAGCTTGGAAGGCGGGGTTGGTGAAAAACTGTTTTTT. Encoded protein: CASSLEGGVGEKLFF. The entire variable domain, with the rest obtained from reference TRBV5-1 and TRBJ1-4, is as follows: KAGVTQTPRYLIKTRGQQVTLSCSPISGHRSVSWYQQTPGQGLQFLFEYFSETQRNKGNFPGRFSGRQFSNSRSEMNVSTLELGDSALYLCASSLEGGVGEKLFFGSGTQLSVL.

The CDR3 coding sequence is TGTGCCGCAGGGAAAGGTGGGGTTAGCAATCAGCCCCAGCATTTT. It translates to CAAGKGGVSNQPQHF. The gene calls are TRBV2 and TRBJ1-5; D possibly corresponds to TRBD1 (5 bases). CDR3 length: 15 amino acids. Trimming cost V 11 bases and J 0 bases, with 17 bases left between them. Germline V lookup: CDR1 SNHLY, CDR2 FYNNEI.

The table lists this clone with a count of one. The CDR3 DNA reads TGTGCCAGCAGCTGGGGACTAGGGAGCACAGATACGCAGTATTTT. Translated: CASSWGLGSTDTQYF. The chain couples TRBV9 to TRBJ2-3, with 8 bases fitting TRBD2. Trimming at V came to 4 bases and at J to 0 bases, leaving 4 bases not matched to a gene. CDR3 length equals 15 residues. Germline lookup yields CDR1 SGDLS and CDR2 YYNGEE. Supplemented by reference TRBV9 and TRBJ2-3, the full variable domain reads DSGVTQTPKHLITATGQRVTLRCSPRSGDLSVYWYQQSLDQGLQFLIQYYNGEERAKGNILERFSAQQFPDLHSELNLSSLELGDSALYFCASSWGLGSTDTQYFGPGTRLTVL.

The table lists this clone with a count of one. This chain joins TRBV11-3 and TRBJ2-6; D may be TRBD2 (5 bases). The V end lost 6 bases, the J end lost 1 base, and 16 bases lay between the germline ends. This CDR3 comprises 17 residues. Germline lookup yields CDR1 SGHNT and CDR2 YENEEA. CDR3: CASSTLAFHSGANVLTF. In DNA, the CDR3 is TGTGCCAGCAGTACGCTAGCATTTCATTCTGGGGCCAACGTCCTGACTTTC. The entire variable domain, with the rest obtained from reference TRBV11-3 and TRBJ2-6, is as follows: EAGVVQSPRYKIIEKKQPVAFWCNPISGHNTLYWYLQNLGQGPELLIRYENEEAVDDSQLPKDRFSAERLKGVDSTLKIQPAELGDSAVYLCASSTLAFHSGANVLTFGAGSRLTVL.

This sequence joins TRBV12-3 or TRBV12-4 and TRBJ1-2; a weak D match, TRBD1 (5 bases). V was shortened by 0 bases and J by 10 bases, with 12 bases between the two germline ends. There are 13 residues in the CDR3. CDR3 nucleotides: TGTGCCAGCAGTTTAGCCTTCGACAGCTACTACACCTTC. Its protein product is CASSLAFDSYYTF.

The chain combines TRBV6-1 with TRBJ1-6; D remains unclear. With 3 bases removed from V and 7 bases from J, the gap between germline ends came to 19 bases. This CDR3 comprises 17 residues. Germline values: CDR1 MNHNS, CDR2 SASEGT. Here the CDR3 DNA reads TGTGCCAGCAGTGATAGGTACAGCAATCTCTACAATTCACCCCTCCACTTT. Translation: CASSDRYSNLYNSPLHF.

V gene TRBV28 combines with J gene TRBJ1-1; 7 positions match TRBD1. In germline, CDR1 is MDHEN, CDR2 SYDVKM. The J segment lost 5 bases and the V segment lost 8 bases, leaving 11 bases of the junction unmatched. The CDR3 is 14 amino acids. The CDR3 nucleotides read TGTGCCAGCGGGCGGAGGGGGCGCAGAACTGAAGCTTTCTTT. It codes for CASGRRGRRTEAFF.

CDR3 nucleotides: TGCGCCAGCAGCTTCGGACAGGCAGATACGCAGTATTTT. It codes for CASSFGQADTQYF. The chain combines TRBV5-1 with TRBJ2-3, with 7 bases aligning to TRBD1. V was pared by 2 bases and J by 4 bases, with 1 base of the junction left unmatched. Germline assignment: CDR1 SGHRS and CDR2 YFSETQ. The CDR3 is 13 residues long.

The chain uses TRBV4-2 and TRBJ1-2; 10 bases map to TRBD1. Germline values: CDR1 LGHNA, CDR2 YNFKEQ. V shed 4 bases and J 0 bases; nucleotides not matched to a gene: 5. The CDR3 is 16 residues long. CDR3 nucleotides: TGTGCCAGCAGCCCAAGGGACAGGGGAGCTAACTATGGCTACACCTTC. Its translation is CASSPRDRGANYGYTF.

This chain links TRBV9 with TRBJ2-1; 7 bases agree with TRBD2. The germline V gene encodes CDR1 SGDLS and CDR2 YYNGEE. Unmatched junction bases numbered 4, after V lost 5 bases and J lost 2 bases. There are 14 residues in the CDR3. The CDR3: CASSFGLAYNEQFF. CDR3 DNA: TGTGCCAGCAGTTTTGGACTAGCCTACAATGAGCAGTTCTTC.

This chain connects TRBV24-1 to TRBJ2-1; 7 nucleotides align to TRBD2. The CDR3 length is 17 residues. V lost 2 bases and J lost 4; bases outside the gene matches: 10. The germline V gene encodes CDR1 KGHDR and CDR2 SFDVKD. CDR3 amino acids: CATSDYASGPTYNEQFF. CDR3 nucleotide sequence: TGTGCCACCAGTGATTACGCTAGCGGCCCAACATACAATGAGCAGTTCTTC.

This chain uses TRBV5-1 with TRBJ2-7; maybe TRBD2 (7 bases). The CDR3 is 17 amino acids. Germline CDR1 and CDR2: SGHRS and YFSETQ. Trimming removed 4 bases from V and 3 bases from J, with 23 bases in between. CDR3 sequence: CASSGAANRGARYEQYF. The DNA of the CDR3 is TGCGCCAGCAGCGGCGCGGCAAATCGGGGGGCGCGCTACGAGCAGTACTTC. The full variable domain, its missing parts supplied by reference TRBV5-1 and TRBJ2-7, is KAGVTQTPRYLIKTRGQQVTLSCSPISGHRSVSWYQQTPGQGLQFLFEYFSETQRNKGNFPGRFSGRQFSNSRSEMNVSTLELGDSALYLCASSGAANRGARYEQYFGPGTRLTVT.

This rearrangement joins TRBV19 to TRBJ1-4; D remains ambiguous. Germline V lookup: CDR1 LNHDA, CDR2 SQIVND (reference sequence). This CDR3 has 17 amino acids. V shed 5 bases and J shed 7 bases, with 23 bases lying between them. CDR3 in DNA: TGTGCCAGTAGTCTCTCGGGTTCCCTCCCGTCTGGTGAAAAACTGTTTTTT. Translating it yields CASSLSGSLPSGEKLFF.

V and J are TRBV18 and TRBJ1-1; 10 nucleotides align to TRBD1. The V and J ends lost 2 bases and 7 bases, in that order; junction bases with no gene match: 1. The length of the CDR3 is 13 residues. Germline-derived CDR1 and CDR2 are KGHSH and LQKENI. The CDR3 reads CASSPRDRGEAFF. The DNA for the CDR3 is TGTGCCAGCTCACCAAGGGACAGGGGTGAAGCTTTCTTT.

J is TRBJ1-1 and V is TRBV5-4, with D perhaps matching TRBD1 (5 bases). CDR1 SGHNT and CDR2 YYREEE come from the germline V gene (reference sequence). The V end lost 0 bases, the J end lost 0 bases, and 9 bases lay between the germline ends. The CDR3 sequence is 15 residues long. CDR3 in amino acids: CASSLGPDMNTEAFF. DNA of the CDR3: TGTGCCAGCAGCTTGGGTCCGGACATGAACACTGAAGCTTTCTTT.

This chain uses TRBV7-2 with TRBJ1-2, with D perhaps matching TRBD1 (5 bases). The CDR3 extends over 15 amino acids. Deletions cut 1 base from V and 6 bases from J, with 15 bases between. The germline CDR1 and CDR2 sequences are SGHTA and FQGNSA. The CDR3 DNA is TGTGCCAGCAGCTTAGTAAAGGGACTCGACGATGGCTACACCTTC. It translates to CASSLVKGLDDGYTF.

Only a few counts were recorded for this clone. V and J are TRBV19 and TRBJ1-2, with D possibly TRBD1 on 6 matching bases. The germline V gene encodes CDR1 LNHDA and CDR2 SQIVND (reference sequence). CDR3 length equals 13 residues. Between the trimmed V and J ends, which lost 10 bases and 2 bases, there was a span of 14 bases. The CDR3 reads CATNRQGNYGYTF. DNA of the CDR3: TGTGCCACCAACCGGCAGGGGAACTATGGCTACACCTTC.

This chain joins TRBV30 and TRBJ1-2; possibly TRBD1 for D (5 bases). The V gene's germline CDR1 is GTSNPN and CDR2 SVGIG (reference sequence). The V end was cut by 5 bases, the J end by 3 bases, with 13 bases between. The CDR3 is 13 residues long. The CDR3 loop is CAWVGRGYYGYTF. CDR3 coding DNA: TGTGCCTGGGTAGGACGGGGGTACTATGGCTACACCTTC.